This passage covers 10 T cell receptor beta chains from one sample sequenced in a study of cytomegalovirus exposure and HLA in healthy donors. The PCR was carried out with 60 Vbeta primers and 13 Jbeta primers. The protocol was immunoSEQ multiplex PCR, while the TCRdb copy is restricted to in-frame clones and leaves out a portion. The sample lists 95,000 to 100,000 clones, approximately 80% occurring once. The sequencing input was PBMCs. The source is a female donor in good health and CMV-seronegative.

This clone was seen a few times. The V gene is TRBV5-1, the J gene TRBJ2-7; 9 bases are shared with TRBD1. The CDR3 sequence is 15 residues long. V trimming: 2 bases; J trimming: 1 base; junction bases outside the gene matches: 4. Germline V gives CDR1 SGHRS, CDR2 YFSETQ. CDR3 protein: CASSFGTGMSYEQYF. The CDR3, as DNA: TGCGCCAGCAGCTTTGGGACAGGGATGTCCTACGAGCAGTACTTC.

The chain carries TRBV12-1 and TRBJ2-5; the listed D gene, TRBD2, was not tested against the DNA. TRBV12-1 is described as a pseudogene. This CDR3 has 13 residues. The CDR3 DNA is TGTGCCAGCAGCCGTAGCGGTGGGGGGACCCAGTACTTC. It codes for CASSRSGGGTQYF.

This chain uses TRBV7-9 with TRBJ1-2; a weak D match, TRBD1 (6 bases). Germline CDR1 reads SEHNR; CDR2 reads FQNEAQ (reference sequence). Trimming took 2 bases from V and 8 from J, leaving 12 bases between them. The CDR3 spans 13 residues. CDR3 DNA: TGTGCCAGCAGCTTACGTCAGGGGATAGGCTACACCTTC. Amino acid sequence: CASSLRQGIGYTF. The full variable domain, rest sourced from reference TRBV7-9 and TRBJ1-2, is DTGVSQNPRHKITKRGQNVTFRCDPISEHNRLYWYRQTLGQGPEFLTYFQNEAQLEKSRLLSDRFSAERPKGSFSTLEIQRTEQGDSAMYLCASSLRQGIGYTFGSGTRLTVV.

V is TRBV5-4 and J is TRBJ2-2, with 10 bases lining up with TRBD2. The junction had 7 bases not matched to a gene; V was cut back by 4 bases and J by 4 bases. The CDR3 consists of 16 residues. The germline V gene has CDR1 SGHNT and CDR2 YYREEE (reference sequence). CDR3 DNA sequence: TGTGCCAGCAGCGGACAGCGGGAGGGCCTCACCGGGGAGCTGTTTTTT. It yields the protein CASSGQREGLTGELFF. The full variable domain, in which reference TRBV5-4 and TRBJ2-2 provide the parts outside the CDR3, is ETGVTQSPTHLIKTRGQQVTLRCSSQSGHNTVSWYQQALGQGPQFIFQYYREEENGRGNFPPRFSGLQFPNYSSELNVNALELDDSALYLCASSGQREGLTGELFFGEGSRLTVL.

The chain uses TRBV11-3 and TRBJ2-5; possible D gene TRBD2, 7 bases. V shed 5 bases and J shed 2 bases, with 18 bases lying between them. The CDR3 length is 16 residues. Per the germline V gene, CDR1 is SGHNT and CDR2 is YENEEA. CDR3 sequence: CASSRGARHTQETQYF. CDR3 DNA sequence: TGTGCCAGCAGCCGGGGGGCTCGGCACACACAAGAGACCCAGTACTTC.

The chain has TRBV7-2 and TRBJ2-6; no firm D call. This CDR3 has 14 residues. CDR1 SGHTA and CDR2 FQGNSA come from the germline V gene. V shed 3 bases and J shed 4 bases, with 7 bases lying between them. The DNA for the CDR3 is TGTGCCAGCAGCTTCCACTCCGGGGCCAACGTCCTGACTTTC. This gives the protein CASSFHSGANVLTF.

V and J are TRBV7-6 and TRBJ2-1; possibly TRBD2 for D (5 bases). The CDR3 spans 14 residues. Trimming stripped 4 bases from V and 3 bases from J, with 10 bases between. Germline values: CDR1 SGHVS, CDR2 FNYEAQ. CDR3 coding DNA: TGTGCCAGCAGCTCCCGAGGAGGCTACAATGAGCAGTTCTTC. Translated: CASSSRGGYNEQFF.

The chain uses TRBV19 and TRBJ2-3, with 9 bases fitting TRBD1. This CDR3 contains 15 residues. Per the germline V gene, CDR1 is LNHDA and CDR2 is SQIVND (reference sequence). With V trimmed by 5 bases and J by 3 bases, 6 bases remained unmatched. The CDR3 coding sequence is TGTGCCAGTAGTTCTGACAGGGGGACAACAGATACGCAGTATTTT. It encodes CASSSDRGTTDTQYF.

The rearrangement joins TRBV6-1 to TRBJ2-1; 12 bases align to TRBD1. The CDR3 is 15 residues long. With V trimmed by 10 bases and J by 7 bases, 11 bases remained unmatched. CDR1 is MNHNS and CDR2 is SASEGT in the germline V gene. The CDR3 sequence: CATRDRGRGGNEQFF. CDR3 nucleotide sequence: TGTGCCACCCGGGACAGGGGGCGCGGGGGTAATGAGCAGTTCTTC.

This chain links TRBV7-7 with TRBJ1-3; no clear D gene. The germline V gene has CDR1 SSHAT and CDR2 FNYEAQ (reference sequence). This CDR3 has 15 amino acids. As DNA, the CDR3 is TGTGCTAGCGCCTCAGACGACACCAGGGGAAACACCATATATTTT. Translation: CASASDDTRGNTIYF.